This passage covers 2 T cell receptor beta chains from one sample sequenced in a study of identical twins. MiXCR, applied by TCRdb to the 5' RACE reads, yields one record per CDR3 protein. Of 250,000 to 350,000 distinct CDR3 sequences in the sample, roughly 10% are singletons; the top ten hold about 7.1%. These records were also assigned to another study, of yellow fever vaccine responses in identical twins.

Sequencing used CD8+ T cells sorted from blood. These receptors originate from a woman younger than 35 in good health.

The chain employs TRBV11-2 and TRBJ2-3, with 7 bases lining up with TRBD1. The J segment lost 4 bases and the V segment lost 0 bases, leaving 4 bases of the junction unmatched. This CDR3 comprises 15 residues. CDR1 and CDR2 (germline): SGHAT, FQNNGV. This chain's CDR3 is CASSLERGLADTQYF. The CDR3 DNA is TGTGCCAGCAGCTTAGAAAGGGGGCTGGCAGATACGCAGTATTTT.

This clonotype was seen a handful of times. V usage is TRBV5-6 and J usage is TRBJ2-1, with D perhaps matching TRBD2 (5 bases). The CDR3 loop spans 16 amino acids. V lost 0 bases and J lost 7, with 17 bases in between. The germline V gene has CDR1 SGHDT and CDR2 YYEEEE. The CDR3 nucleotides are TGTGCCAGCAGCTTGGAGGTGTTCACTAGTTCGAATGAGCAGTTCTTC. It specifies CASSLEVFTSSNEQFF.